This T cell receptor (beta chain) derives from a study of cytomegalovirus exposure and HLA in healthy donors. Study-level results: A further, later analysis showed that HLA-associated TCR beta chains (compared with equally common others) were more clonally expanded. A later analysis found TCR association rates differed by HLA locus, highest for DRB1 and lowest for HLA-C.

The germline V gene has CDR1 LNHDA and CDR2 SQIVND (reference sequence). The CDR3 extends over 13 amino acids. V lost 8 bases, J lost 3 bases, and 13 bases lay in between. The PCR used 60 Vbeta and 13 Jbeta primers. Only in-frame clones appear in the TCRdb table, and some are missing; sequencing was by immunoSEQ multiplex PCR. The sample lists approximately 84,000 clones, roughly 70% occurring once. Of note for this clone: Its antigen is undetermined.

Sequenced sample: PBMCs. This sequence joins TRBV19 and TRBJ2-5; D gene ambiguous. The sequence was obtained from a man aged 40-49 years in good health and CMV-seropositive. The CDR3 DNA follows: TGTGCCAGTGGAAGGCAGGCGAAAGAGACCCAGTACTTC. This codes for CASGRQAKETQYF.